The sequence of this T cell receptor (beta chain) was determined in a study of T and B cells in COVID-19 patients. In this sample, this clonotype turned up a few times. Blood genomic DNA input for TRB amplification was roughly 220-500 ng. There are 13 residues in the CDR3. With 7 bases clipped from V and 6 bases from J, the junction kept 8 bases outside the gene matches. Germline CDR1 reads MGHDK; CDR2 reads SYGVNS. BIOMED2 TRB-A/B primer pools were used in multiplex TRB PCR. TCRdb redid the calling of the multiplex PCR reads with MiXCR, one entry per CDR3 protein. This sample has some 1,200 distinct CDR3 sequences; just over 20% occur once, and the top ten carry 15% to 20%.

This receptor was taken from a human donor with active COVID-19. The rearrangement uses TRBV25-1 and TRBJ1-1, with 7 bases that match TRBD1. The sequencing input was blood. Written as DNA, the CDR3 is TGTGCCAGCAACGACAGGGTGGGAGCTGAAGCTTTCTTT. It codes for CASNDRVGAEAFF.